The 8 T cell receptor beta chains reported below all come from one sample, sequenced in a study of T-cell reconstitution after alpha-beta-depleted transplantation in children listed by TCRdb under 2016. The library was obtained by PCR. Instrument used: Illumina HiSeq 2500. TCR library preparation used molecular barcoding, with unique molecular identifiers applied to normalize quantification of the TCRbeta repertoire. TCRdb reworked the public reads: Q25 trimming with fastp, MiXCR clone assembly, productive beta chains retained. Rows are combined by CDR3 protein, so each entry shows the most common genes and DNA. This sample gives about 420,000 distinct CDR3 sequences in total; around 15% of them show up just once. Roughly 29% of the sample is in the top ten clones. Per the publication, the treatment or condition label means: allogeneic hematopoietic cell transplantation with graft depleted of TCRalphabeta T cells and CD19 B cells.

Here the sequenced sample was PBMCs, mostly from graft donor cells, taken 360 days after TCRalphabeta/CD19-depleted stem cell transplant. These receptors all come from a boy under two years old who had a stem cell transplant for Wiskott-Aldrich syndrome, so the T cells may come from the graft donor.

V usage is TRBV5-1 and J usage is TRBJ2-1, with TRBD2 identical over 9 bases. Germline V CDR1 and CDR2: SGHRS, YFSETQ. The CDR3 is 16 residues long. Trimming took 3 bases from V and 6 from J; bases not matched to a gene: 10. CDR3 DNA sequence: TGCGCCAGCAGCTCCATACTAGCGGGCCTTCTCAATGAGCAGTTCTTC. It is translated as CASSSILAGLLNEQFF.

This clonotype was seen many times. For the CDR3, the DNA is TGTGCCAGCAGCCTTCGGGGGGTACTCTACGAGCAGTACTTC. This sequence encodes CASSLRGVLYEQYF. The J gene is TRBJ2-7, the V gene TRBV3-1; 7 bases match TRBD2. Germline-derived CDR1 and CDR2 are LGHDT and YNNKEL (reference sequence). V lost 4 bases and J lost 3; bases outside the gene matches: 6. This CDR3 spans 14 amino acids.

This clonotype showed up just a few times. The chain combines TRBV7-9 with TRBJ2-7, with D tentatively TRBD1 (6 bases). The CDR3 has 17 amino acids. Germline lookup yields CDR1 SEHNR and CDR2 FQNEAQ (reference sequence). The V and J ends lost 0 bases and 0 bases respectively, with 15 bases between them. The CDR3 protein is CASSLAGLPGDSYEQYF. The DNA for the CDR3 is TGTGCCAGCAGCTTAGCAGGATTGCCAGGGGACTCCTACGAGCAGTACTTC.

The chain couples TRBV5-1 to TRBJ2-3; TRBD1 matches 12 bases. Trimming cost V 2 bases and J 4 bases; bases outside gene matches: 5. The CDR3 totals 16 residues. Per the germline V gene, CDR1 is SGHRS and CDR2 is YFSETQ. CDR3 sequence (DNA): TGCGCCAGCAGCTTTCCCGGGACAGGGGGCCCAGATACGCAGTATTTT. This gives the protein CASSFPGTGGPDTQYF.

The V call is TRBV5-1, the J call TRBJ2-5; 12 bases are shared with TRBD1. V lost 1 base and J lost 4; bases outside the gene matches: 11. The CDR3 runs 18 residues. The germline gives CDR1 SGHRS, CDR2 YFSETQ. The CDR3 DNA reads as TGCGCCAGCAGCTTGAATTTCGCCGGGACAGGGGGCGGAGAGACCCAGTACTTC. Translation: CASSLNFAGTGGGETQYF.

The chain links TRBV7-8 to TRBJ1-1; no definite D call. V lost 3 bases to trimming and J lost 5 bases, with 4 bases between them. CDR1 is SGHVS and CDR2 is FQNEAQ in the germline V gene. This CDR3 spans 11 amino acids. As DNA, the CDR3 is TGTGCCAGCAGCTTCGTTACTGAAGCTTTCTTT. It specifies CASSFVTEAFF.

The V gene is TRBV10-2, the J gene TRBJ1-6; D not certain. Germline CDR1 WSHSY, CDR2 SAAADI. V shed 4 bases and J shed 6 bases, with 10 bases lying between them. The CDR3 is 14 amino acids. This chain's CDR3 is CASSVNSLNSPLHF. CDR3 coding DNA: TGCGCCAGCAGTGTGAACTCCCTTAATTCACCCCTCCACTTT.

The chain is built from TRBV5-1 and TRBJ2-5; possibly TRBD2 for D (6 bases). Per the germline V gene, CDR1 is SGHRS and CDR2 is YFSETQ. V lost 5 bases, J lost 3 bases, and 17 bases lay in between. CDR3 length: 15 amino acids. The CDR3 loop is CASSRTGTGEETQYF. The CDR3 nucleotides are TGCGCCAGCAGTCGGACCGGGACGGGGGAAGAGACCCAGTACTTC.